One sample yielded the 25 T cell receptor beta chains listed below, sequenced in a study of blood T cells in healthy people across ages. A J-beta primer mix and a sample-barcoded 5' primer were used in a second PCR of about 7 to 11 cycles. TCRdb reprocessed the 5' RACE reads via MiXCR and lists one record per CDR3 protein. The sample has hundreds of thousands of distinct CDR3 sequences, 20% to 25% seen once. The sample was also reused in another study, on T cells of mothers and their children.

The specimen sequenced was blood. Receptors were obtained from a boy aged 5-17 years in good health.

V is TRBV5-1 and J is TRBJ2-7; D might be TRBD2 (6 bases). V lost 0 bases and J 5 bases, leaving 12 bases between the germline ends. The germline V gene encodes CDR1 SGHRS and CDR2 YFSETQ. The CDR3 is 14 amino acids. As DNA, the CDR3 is TGCGCCAGCAGCTTGGCTAGCGCCCCCAACGAGCAGTACTTC. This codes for CASSLASAPNEQYF.

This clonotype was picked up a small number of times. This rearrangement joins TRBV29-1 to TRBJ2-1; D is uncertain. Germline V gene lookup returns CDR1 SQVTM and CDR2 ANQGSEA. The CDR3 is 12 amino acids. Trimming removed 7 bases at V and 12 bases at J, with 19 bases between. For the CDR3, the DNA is TGCAGCGACCTCCGGGCCCAGAGAGGGCAGTTCTTC. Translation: CSDLRAQRGQFF.

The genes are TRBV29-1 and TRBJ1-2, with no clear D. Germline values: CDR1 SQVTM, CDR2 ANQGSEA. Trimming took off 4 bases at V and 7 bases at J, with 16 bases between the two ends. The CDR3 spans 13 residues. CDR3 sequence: CSVGATPASGYTF. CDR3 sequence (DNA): TGCAGCGTTGGGGCCACCCCGGCGAGTGGCTACACCTTC.

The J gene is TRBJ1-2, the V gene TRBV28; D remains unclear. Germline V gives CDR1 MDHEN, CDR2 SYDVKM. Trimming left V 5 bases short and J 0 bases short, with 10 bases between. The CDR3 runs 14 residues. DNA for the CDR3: TGTGCCAGCAGTCGGGAACCCTCTAACTATGGCTACACCTTC. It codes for CASSREPSNYGYTF.

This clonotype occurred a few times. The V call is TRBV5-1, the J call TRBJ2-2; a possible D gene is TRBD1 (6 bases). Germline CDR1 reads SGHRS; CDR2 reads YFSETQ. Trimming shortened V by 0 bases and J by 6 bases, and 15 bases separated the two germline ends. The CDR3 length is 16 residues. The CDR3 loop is CASSLGAGEISGELFF. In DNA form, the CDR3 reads TGCGCCAGCAGCTTGGGGGCAGGGGAGATTTCCGGGGAGCTGTTTTTT.

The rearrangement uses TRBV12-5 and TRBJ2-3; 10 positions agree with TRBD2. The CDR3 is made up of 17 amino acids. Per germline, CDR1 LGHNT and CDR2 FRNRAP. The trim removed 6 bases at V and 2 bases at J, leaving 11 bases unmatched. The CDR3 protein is CASGFTLAGALTDTQYF. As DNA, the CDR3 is TGTGCTAGTGGCTTTACTCTAGCGGGGGCCCTCACAGATACGCAGTATTTT.

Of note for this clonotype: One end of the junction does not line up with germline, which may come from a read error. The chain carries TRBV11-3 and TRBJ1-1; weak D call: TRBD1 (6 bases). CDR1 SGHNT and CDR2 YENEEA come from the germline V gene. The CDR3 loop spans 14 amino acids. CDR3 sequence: CASSRNPGDTEAFF. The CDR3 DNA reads TGTGCCAGCAGCCGAAATCCAGGGGATACTGAAGCCTTCTTT.

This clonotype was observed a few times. CDR3 loop: CSAPTGPTNTEAFF. The CDR3 DNA sequence: TGCAGTGCCCCGACAGGACCAACGAACACTGAAGCTTTCTTT. The chain combines TRBV20-1 with TRBJ1-1; D perhaps matches TRBD1 (6 bases). The CDR3 runs 14 residues. V lost 6 bases to trimming and J lost 1 base, with 15 bases between them. The germline gives CDR1 DFQATT, CDR2 SNEGSKA (reference sequence).

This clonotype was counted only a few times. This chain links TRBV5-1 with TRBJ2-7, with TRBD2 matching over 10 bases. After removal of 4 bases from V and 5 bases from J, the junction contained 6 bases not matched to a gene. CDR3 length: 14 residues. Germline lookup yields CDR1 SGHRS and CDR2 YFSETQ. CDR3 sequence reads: CASSLSSGSHEQYF. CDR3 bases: TGCGCCAGCAGCCTATCTAGCGGGAGCCACGAGCAGTACTTC.

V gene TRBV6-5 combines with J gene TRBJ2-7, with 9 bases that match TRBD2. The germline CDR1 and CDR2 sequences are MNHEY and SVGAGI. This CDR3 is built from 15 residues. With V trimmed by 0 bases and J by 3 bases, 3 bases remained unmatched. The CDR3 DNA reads TGTGCCAGCAGTTACTCGACTAGCGGAGGCTACGAGCAGTACTTC. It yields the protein CASSYSTSGGYEQYF.

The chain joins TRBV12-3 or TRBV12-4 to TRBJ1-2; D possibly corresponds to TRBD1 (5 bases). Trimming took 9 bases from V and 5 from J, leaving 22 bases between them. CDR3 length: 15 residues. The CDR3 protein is CASKVPVSGGYGYTF. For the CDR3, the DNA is TGTGCCAGTAAGGTCCCCGTCTCCGGGGGGTATGGCTACACCTTC.

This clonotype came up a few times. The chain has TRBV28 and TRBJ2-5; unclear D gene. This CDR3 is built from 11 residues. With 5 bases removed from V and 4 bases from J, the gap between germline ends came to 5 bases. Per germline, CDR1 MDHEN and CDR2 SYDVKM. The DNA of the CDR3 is TGTGCCAGCAGTCATCTAGAGACCCAGTACTTC. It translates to CASSHLETQYF. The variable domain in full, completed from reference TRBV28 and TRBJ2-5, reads DVKVTQSSRYLVKRTGEKVFLECVQDMDHENMFWYRQDPGLGLRLIYFSYDVKMKEKGDIPEGYSVSREKKERFSLILESASTNQTSMYLCASSHLETQYFGPGTRLLVL.

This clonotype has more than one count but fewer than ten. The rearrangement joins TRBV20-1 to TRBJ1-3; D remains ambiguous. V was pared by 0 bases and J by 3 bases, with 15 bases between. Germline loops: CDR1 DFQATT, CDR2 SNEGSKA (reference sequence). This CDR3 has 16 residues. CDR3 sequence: CSARDTQDPLGNTIYF. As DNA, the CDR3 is TGCAGTGCTAGAGATACGCAGGACCCCCTTGGAAACACCATATATTTT.

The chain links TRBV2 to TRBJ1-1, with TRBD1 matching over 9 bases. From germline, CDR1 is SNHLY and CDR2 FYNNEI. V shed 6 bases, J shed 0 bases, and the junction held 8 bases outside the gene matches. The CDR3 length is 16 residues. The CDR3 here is CASSRTGDEMNTEAFF. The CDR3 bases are TGTGCCAGCAGCCGGACAGGGGACGAGATGAACACTGAAGCTTTCTTT.

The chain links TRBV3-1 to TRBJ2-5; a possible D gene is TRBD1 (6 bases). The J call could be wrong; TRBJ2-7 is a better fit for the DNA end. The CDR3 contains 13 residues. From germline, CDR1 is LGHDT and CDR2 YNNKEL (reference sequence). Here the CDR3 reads CASSQVQGHEQYF. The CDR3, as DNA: TGTGCCAGCAGCCAAGTTCAGGGGCACGAGCAGTACTTC.

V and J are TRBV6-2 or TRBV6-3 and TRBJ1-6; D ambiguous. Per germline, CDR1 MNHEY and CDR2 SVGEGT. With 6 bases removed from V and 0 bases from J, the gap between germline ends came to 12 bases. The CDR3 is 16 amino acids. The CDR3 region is CASSRPRSSYNSPLHF. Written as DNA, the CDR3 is TGTGCCAGCAGCCGACCGCGAAGCTCCTATAATTCACCCCTCCACTTT.

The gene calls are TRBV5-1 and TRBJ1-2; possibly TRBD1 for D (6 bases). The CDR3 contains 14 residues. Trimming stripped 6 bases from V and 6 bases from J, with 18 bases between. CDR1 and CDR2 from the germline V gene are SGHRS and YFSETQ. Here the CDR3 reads CASTDARGRNGYTF. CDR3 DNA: TGCGCCAGCACCGACGCTCGGGGGCGGAATGGCTACACCTTC.

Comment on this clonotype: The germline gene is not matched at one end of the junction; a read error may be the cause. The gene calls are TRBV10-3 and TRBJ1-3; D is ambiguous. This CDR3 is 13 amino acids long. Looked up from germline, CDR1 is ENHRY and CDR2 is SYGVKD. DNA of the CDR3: TGTGCCATCAGTGTAGATCCTGGAAACACCACATATTTT. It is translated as CAISVDPGNTTYF.

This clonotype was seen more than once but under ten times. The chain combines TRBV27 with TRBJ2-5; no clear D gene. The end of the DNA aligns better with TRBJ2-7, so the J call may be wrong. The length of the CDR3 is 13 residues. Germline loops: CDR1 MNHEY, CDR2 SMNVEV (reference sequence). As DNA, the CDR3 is TGTGCCAGCAGTTTGTCACCAAACTACGAGCAGTACTTC. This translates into CASSLSPNYEQYF.

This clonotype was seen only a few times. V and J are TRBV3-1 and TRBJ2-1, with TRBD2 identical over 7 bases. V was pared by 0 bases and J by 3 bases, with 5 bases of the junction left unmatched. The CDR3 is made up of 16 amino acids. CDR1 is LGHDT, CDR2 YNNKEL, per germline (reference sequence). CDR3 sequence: CASSQESGMVYNEQFF. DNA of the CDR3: TGTGCCAGCAGCCAAGAGAGCGGGATGGTCTACAATGAGCAGTTCTTC.

DNA of the CDR3: TGTGCCAGCAGCCTTAGCGGGGTAGGAAACATTCAGTACTTC. Protein product: CASSLSGVGNIQYF. The gene calls are TRBV3-1 and TRBJ2-4; 8 bases map to TRBD2. The CDR3 is made up of 14 amino acids. The J segment lost 6 bases and the V segment lost 4 bases, leaving 5 bases of the junction unmatched. The V gene's germline CDR1 is LGHDT and CDR2 YNNKEL (reference sequence).

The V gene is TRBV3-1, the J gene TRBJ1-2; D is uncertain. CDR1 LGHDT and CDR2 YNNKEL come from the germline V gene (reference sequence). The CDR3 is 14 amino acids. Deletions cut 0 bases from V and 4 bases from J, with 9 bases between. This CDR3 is CASSQESGRYGYTF. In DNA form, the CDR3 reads TGTGCCAGCAGCCAAGAGTCCGGACGCTATGGCTACACCTTC.

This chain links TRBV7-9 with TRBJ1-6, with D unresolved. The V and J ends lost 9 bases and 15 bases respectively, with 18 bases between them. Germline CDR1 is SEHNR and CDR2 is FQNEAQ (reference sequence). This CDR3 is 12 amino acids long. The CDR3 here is CASCARPKDLHF. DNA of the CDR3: TGTGCCAGTTGTGCTCGACCAAAGGACCTCCACTTT.

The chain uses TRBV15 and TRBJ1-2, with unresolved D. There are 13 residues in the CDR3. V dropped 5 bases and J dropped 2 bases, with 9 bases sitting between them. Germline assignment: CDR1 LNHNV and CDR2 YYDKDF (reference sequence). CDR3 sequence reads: CATSLDGNYGYTF. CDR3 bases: TGTGCCACCAGCCTGGACGGGAACTATGGCTACACCTTC.

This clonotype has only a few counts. CDR3 sequence (DNA): TGCAGCGTTGAAGCCGCCAGGTACCAAGAGACCCAGTACTTC. Translating it yields CSVEAARYQETQYF. The gene calls are TRBV29-1 and TRBJ2-5; D uncertain. The V and J ends lost 1 base and 0 bases respectively, with 9 bases between them. Looked up from germline, CDR1 is SQVTM and CDR2 is ANQGSEA. CDR3 length: 14 residues.